This T cell receptor (beta chain) was profiled in a study of cytomegalovirus exposure and HLA in healthy donors. Regarding the study as a whole: Researchers had no immune exposure information except CMV serostatus available.

As for the donors, each was a healthy bone marrow donor. On this clone: Its target is not known.

This PCR relied on a set of 60 Vbeta primers and 13 Jbeta primers. The protocol was immunoSEQ multiplex PCR, while the TCRdb copy is restricted to in-frame clones and leaves out a portion. The sample consists of about 130,000 clones, over 9.5% of them appearing once. CDR1 is SGHKS, CDR2 YYEKEE, per germline (reference sequence). J was trimmed by 4 bases and V by 6 bases; bases with no gene match: 5. The CDR3 totals 13 residues. The chain has TRBV5-5 and TRBJ2-7; the match to TRBD2 covers 9 bases. Source material: PBMCs. The sequence came from a woman in her late teens or twenties in good health and CMV-seropositive. The CDR3 nucleotides read TGTGCCAGCAAGCTAGCGGGAACTTACGAGCAGTACTTC. It yields the protein CASKLAGTYEQYF.